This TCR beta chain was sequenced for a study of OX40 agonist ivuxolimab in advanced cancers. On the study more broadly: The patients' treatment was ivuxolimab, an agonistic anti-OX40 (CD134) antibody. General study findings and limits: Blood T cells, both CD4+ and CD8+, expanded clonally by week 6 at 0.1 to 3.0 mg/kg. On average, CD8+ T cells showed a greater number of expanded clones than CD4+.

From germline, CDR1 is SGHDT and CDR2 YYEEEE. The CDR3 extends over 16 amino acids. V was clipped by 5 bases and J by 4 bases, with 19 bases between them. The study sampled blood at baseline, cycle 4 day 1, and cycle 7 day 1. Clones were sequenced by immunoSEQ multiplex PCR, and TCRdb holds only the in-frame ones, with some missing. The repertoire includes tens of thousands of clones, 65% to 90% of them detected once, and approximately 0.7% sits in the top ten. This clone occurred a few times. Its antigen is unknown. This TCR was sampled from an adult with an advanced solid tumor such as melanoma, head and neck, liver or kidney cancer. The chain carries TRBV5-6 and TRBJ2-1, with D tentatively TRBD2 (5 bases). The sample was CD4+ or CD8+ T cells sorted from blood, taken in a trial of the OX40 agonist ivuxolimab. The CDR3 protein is CASRPVSRGGYNEQFF. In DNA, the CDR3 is TGTGCCAGCAGACCTGTCTCTAGAGGCGGGTACAATGAGCAGTTCTTC.